This TCR beta chain was obtained from a study of cytomegalovirus exposure and HLA in healthy donors. Points from the study as a whole: Presence/absence analyses supposed approximately even sequencing depth among donors. An analysis was carried out at a later point. It showed that HLA-associated TCR beta chains were more clonally expanded than equally common non-associated chains.

PCR primers comprised 60 Vbeta and 13 Jbeta primers. Profiled with immunoSEQ multiplex PCR; TCRdb holds only in-frame clones, not every one. This sample carries approximately 220,000 clones, approximately 80% of them seen once, and the ten largest clones take 0.71%. This clone was picked up one time. Its target is unknown. Trimming removed 3 bases at V and 9 bases at J, with 12 bases between. Per the germline V gene, CDR1 is MDHEN and CDR2 is SYDVKM. The CDR3 has 13 amino acids. This TCR came from a boy aged 2 to 10 in good health and CMV-seronegative. What was sequenced was PBMCs. This chain connects TRBV28 to TRBJ1-5; D is uncertain. CDR3 in DNA: TGTGCCAGCAGTTTTGGGTCTTCGGGGCCCCAGCATTTT. This sequence encodes CASSFGSSGPQHF. The variable domain in full, with the rest retrieved from reference TRBV28 and TRBJ1-5, is DVKVTQSSRYLVKRTGEKVFLECVQDMDHENMFWYRQDPGLGLRLIYFSYDVKMKEKGDIPEGYSVSREKKERFSLILESASTNQTSMYLCASSFGSSGPQHFGDGTRLSIL.